This T cell receptor (beta chain) stems from a study of identical twins. One entry per CDR3 protein, called by TCRdb with MiXCR from the 5' RACE reads. The sample has approximately 590,000 distinct CDR3 sequences; around 9.6% are singletons. In the case of this clonotype: Its target is unknown.

There are 16 residues in the CDR3. CDR1 SGHAT and CDR2 FQNNGV come from the germline V gene. Trimming at V came to 1 base and at J to 5 bases, leaving 6 bases not matched to a gene. Findings of the study overall: In drawing conclusions, the study used cross-sectional statistical analysis and did not follow the same donors. Alpha sequences out of frame and shared by twins had excess low generation probability. Excess sharing by twins proved weaker in beta out-of-frame sequences. Insertions ran lower in abundant cord blood beta clonotypes, though not in memory repertoires.

Another study also made use of these data, one on yellow fever vaccine responses in identical twins.

This chain uses TRBV11-2 with TRBJ2-1, with 9 nucleotides matching TRBD2. This clonotype was sampled from a woman in her late teens or twenties in good health. The sample comprised PBMCs. DNA for the CDR3: TGTGCCAGCAGCTTAGTATGGCTAGCGGGAAACAATGAGCAGTTCTTC. Encoded protein: CASSLVWLAGNNEQFF.